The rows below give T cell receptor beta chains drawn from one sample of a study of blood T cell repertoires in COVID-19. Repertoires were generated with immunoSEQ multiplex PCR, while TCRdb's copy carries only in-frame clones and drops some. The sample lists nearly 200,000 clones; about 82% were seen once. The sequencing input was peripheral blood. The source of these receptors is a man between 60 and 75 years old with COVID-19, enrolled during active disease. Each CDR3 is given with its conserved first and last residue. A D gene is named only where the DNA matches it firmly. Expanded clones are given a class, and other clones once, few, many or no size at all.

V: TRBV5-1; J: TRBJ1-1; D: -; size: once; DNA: TGCGCCAGCAGCTTGAGAGGGGACGGGGGGAAGGCTTTCTTT; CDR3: CASSLRGDGGKAFF
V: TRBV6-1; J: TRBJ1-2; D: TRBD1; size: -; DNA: TGTGCCAGCAGTGAAGCGCTTCTGACAGGGAGGTCCCCAAAAGTTGGTGGCTACACCTTC; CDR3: CASSEALLTGRSPKVGGYTF
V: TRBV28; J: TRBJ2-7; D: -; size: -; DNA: TGTGCCAGCATCGCAGGGGGAGGCTCCAACTACGAGCAGTACTTC; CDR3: CASIAGGGSNYEQYF
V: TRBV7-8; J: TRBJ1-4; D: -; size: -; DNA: TGTGCCAGCAGTTTTGGGGTATGGGAGACGAATGAAAAACTGTTTTTT; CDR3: CASSFGVWETNEKLFF
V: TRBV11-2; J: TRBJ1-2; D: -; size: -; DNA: TGTGCCAGCAGCTTAGAAGGGGTCCGGTACACCTTC; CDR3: CASSLEGVRYTF
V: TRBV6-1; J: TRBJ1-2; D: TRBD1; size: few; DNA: TGTGCCAGCAGTGACAGGGGGAACTATGGCTACACCTTC; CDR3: CASSDRGNYGYTF
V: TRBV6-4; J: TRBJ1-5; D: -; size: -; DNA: TGTGCCAGCAGTGACCAGGGAGGTCAGCCCCAGCATTTT; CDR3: CASSDQGGQPQHF
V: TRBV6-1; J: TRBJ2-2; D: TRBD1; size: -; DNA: TGTGCCAGCAGTGCGGGGGACAGGAGATGGGCTTTGGGCACCGGGGAGCTGTTTTTT; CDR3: CASSAGDRRWALGTGELFF
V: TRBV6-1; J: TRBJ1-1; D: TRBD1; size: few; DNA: TGTGCCAGCAGTGATGGGGACAGGCCCCCTGAAGCTTTCTTT; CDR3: CASSDGDRPPEAFF
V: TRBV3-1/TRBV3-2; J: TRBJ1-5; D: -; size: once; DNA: TGTGCCAGCAGCCAAGATCTCCCGAATCAGCCCCAGCATTTT; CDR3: CASSQDLPNQPQHF
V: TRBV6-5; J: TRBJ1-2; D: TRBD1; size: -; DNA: TGTGCCAGCAGTACCCGACAGGGGGTCGTCTACACCTTC; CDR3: CASSTRQGVVYTF
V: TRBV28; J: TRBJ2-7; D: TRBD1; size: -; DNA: TGTGCCAGCAGTTTATCTTACAGGGGCCACGAGCAGTACTTC; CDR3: CASSLSYRGHEQYF
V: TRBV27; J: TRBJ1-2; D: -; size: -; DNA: TGTGCCAGCAGTTTATCAGACAGCTATGGCTACACCTTC; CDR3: CASSLSDSYGYTF
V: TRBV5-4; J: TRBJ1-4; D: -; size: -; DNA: TGTGCCAGCAGCCCCTCACAGCAGGAAAAACTGTTTTTT; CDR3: CASSPSQQEKLFF
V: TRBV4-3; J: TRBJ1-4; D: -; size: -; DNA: TGCGCCAGCAGCCAATACTTTCAGGGCTCTGAAAAACTGTTTTTT; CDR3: CASSQYFQGSEKLFF
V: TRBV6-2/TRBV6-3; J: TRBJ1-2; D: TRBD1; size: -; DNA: TGTGCCAGCAGTGTGACAGGGTGGAATGGCTACACCTTC; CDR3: CASSVTGWNGYTF
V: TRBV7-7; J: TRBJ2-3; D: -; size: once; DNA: TGTGCCAGCAGCTTTGGCCCCCTGGCAGATACGCAGTATTTT; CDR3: CASSFGPLADTQYF
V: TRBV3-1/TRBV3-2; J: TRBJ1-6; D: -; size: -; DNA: TGTGCCAGCAGCCCGCGGGTGGGGTCCCCCCTCCACTTT; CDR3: CASSPRVGSPLHF
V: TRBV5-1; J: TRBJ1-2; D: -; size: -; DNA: TGCGCCAGCAGCTTAGGCACCAGGAGGGGTGGCTACACCTTC; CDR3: CASSLGTRRGGYTF
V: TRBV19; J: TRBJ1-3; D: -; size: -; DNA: TGTGCCAGACCCCCAGGGGCTGGAAACACCATATATTTT; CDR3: CARPPGAGNTIYF
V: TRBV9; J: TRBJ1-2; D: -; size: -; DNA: TGTGCCAGCAGCGCCCATGGGGGACTGGAGGGCTACACCTTC; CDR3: CASSAHGGLEGYTF
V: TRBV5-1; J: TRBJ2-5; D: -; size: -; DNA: TGCGCCAGCAGCTTACAGGGATGGGAGGAGACCCAGTACTTC; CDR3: CASSLQGWEETQYF
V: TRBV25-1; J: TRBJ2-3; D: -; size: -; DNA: TGTGCCAGCAGTCTCACGAGCCCCGTCAAGGATACGCAGTATTTT; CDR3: CASSLTSPVKDTQYF
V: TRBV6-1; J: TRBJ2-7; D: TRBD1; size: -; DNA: TGTGCCAGCAGTGAAGCCCCTCGGGACAGGCCATCTGGGGGGCAGTACTTC; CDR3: CASSEAPRDRPSGGQYF
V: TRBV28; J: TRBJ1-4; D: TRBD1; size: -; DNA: TGTGCCAGCAGTTTACCGGGACAGGGTAATGAAAAACTGTTTTTT; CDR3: CASSLPGQGNEKLFF
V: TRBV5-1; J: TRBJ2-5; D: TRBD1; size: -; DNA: TGCGCCAGCAGCACCGGACAGGCCCAAGAGACCCAGTACTTC; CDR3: CASSTGQAQETQYF
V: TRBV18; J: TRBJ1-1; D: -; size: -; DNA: TGTGCCAGCTCACCACGGGAGTCCCCGAACACTGAAGCTTTCTTT; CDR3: CASSPRESPNTEAFF
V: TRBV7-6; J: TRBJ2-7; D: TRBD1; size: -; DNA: TGTGCCAGCAGCTTAGTAAAAGGACAGGGGAACTACGAGCAGTACTTC; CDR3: CASSLVKGQGNYEQYF
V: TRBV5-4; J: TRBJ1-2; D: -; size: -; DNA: TGTGCCAGCAGCTTGGACCGACCCGAGGCGAGTACCTTC; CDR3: CASSLDRPEASTF
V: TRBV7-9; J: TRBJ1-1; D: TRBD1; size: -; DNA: TGTGCCGGCGAGCGGGACAGGGTATTAGGCACTGAAGCTTTCTTT; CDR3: CAGERDRVLGTEAFF
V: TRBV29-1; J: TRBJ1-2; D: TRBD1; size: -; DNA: TGCAGCGTCACAGGGGCGGATGGCTACACCTTC; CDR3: CSVTGADGYTF
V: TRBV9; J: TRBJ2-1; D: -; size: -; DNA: TGTGCCAGCAGCCCAACCTCCGGCAATGAGCAGTTCTTC; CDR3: CASSPTSGNEQFF
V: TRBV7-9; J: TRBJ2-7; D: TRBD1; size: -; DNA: TGTGCCAGCAGCTTAGTAGGGACAGGGGTTGGCGAGCAGTACTTC; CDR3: CASSLVGTGVGEQYF
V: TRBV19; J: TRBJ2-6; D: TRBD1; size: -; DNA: TGTGCCAGTAATCCCGGGACAGGGTTGGGGCCTGGGGCCAACGTCCTGACTTTC; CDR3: CASNPGTGLGPGANVLTF
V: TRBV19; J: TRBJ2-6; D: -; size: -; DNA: TGTGCCACCGCGATATCCGGGGCCAACGTCCTGACTTTC; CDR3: CATAISGANVLTF
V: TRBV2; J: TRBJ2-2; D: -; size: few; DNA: TGTGCCAGCAGGTCCGGCGGGGAGCTGTTTTTT; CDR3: CASRSGGELFF
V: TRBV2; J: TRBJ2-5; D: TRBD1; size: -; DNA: TGTGCCAGCTCTCGGGGGACAGGGGCGGAGACCCAGTACTTC; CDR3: CASSRGTGAETQYF
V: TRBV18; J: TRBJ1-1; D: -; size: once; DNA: TGTGCCAGCTCACCCTCGACACTCATGAACACTGAAGCTTTCTTT; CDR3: CASSPSTLMNTEAFF
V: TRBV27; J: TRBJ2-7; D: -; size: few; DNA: TGTGCCAGCAGTTTAGAAAGGGTAAGGGGCTACGAGCAGTACTTC; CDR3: CASSLERVRGYEQYF
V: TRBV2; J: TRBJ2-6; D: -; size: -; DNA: TGTGCCAGCACTCATAGGAGGACCGGGGTCGGTAGAGCCAACGTCCTGACTTTC; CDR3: CASTHRRTGVGRANVLTF
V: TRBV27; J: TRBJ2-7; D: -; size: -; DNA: TGTGCCAGCACACGGAGCTCCTACGAGCAGTACTTC; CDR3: CASTRSSYEQYF
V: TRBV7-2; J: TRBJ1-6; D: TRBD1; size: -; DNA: TGTGCCAGCAGCTTAGGTGGGGACAGACCTCGCCTCCACTTT; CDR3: CASSLGGDRPRLHF
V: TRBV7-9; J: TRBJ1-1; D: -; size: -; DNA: TGTGCCAGCAGCTTAACGGCGGGGGCTTTCTTT; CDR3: CASSLTAGAFF
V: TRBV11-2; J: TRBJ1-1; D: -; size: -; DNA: TGTGCCAGCAGCTTAGATCTTAGATCCACTGAAGCTTTCTTT; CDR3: CASSLDLRSTEAFF
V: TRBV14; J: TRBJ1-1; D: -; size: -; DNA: TGTGCCAGCAGCCAAGCAATGGGGCGGACAGCTGAAGCTTTCTTT; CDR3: CASSQAMGRTAEAFF
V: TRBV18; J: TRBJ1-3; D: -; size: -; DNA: TGTGCCAGCTCACCACGGGGGCGCGCTGGAAACACCATATATTTT; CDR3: CASSPRGRAGNTIYF
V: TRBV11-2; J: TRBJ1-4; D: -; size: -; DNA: TGTGCCAGCAGCTTCACCAGCACCGGCGGGGAAAAACTGTTTTTT; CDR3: CASSFTSTGGEKLFF
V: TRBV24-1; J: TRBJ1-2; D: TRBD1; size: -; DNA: TGTGCCACCAATGGACCCGGGACAGGGGATGGCTACACCTTC; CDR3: CATNGPGTGDGYTF
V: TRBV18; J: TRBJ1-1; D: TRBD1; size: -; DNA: TGTGCCAGCTCACCACCTCGGGGACAGGGGGCGGGCACTGAAGCTTTCTTT; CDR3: CASSPPRGQGAGTEAFF
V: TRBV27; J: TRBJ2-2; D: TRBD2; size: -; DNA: TGTGCCAGCAGTCCATTCGGGGGTTGGGCGGGGGACGGGGAGCTGTTTTTT; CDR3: CASSPFGGWAGDGELFF
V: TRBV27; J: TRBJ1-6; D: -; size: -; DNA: TGTGCCAGCAGTTACCGGTCCTCGAATTCACCCCTCCACTTT; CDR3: CASSYRSSNSPLHF
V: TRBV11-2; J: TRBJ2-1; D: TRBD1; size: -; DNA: TGTGCCAGCAGCGCGACAGGGAAGCCCTACAATGAGCAGTTCTTC; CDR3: CASSATGKPYNEQFF
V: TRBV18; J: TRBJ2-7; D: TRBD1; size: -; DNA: TGTGCCAGCTCACCACCGGGACAGGACGAGCAGTACTTC; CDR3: CASSPPGQDEQYF
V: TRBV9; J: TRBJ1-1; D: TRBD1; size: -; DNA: TGTGCCAGCAGCCCTGATTCCCCCAGGTGGAGGGGGCTCAACACTGAAGCTTTCTTT; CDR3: CASSPDSPRWRGLNTEAFF
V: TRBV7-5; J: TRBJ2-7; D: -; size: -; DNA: TGTGCCAGAAGCCCAACAGGACAGGGTTTTAAGTACTTC; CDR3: CARSPTGQGFKYF
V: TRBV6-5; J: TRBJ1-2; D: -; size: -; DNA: TGTGCCAGCATTAGGGGGACAACTTATTATGGCTACACCTTC; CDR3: CASIRGTTYYGYTF
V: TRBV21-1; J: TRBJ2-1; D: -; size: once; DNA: TGTGCCAGTAAGTGGAGAGGGAGCTCCTACAATGAGCAGTTCTTC; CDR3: CASKWRGSSYNEQFF
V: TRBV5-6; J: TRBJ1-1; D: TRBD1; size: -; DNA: TGTGCCAGCAGCATCCGGGACAGATCGTACACTGAAGCTTTCTTT; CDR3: CASSIRDRSYTEAFF
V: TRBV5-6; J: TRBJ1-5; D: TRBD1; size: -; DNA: TGTGCCAGCGGAGGACAGGGTAGTCTTCAGCCCCAGCATTTT; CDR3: CASGGQGSLQPQHF
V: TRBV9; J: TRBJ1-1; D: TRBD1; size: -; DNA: TGTGCCAGCAGCGTAGACCAGGGGGATTTTTGGGGGAACACTGAAGCTTTCTTT; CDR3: CASSVDQGDFWGNTEAFF